What follows are 32 T cell receptor beta chains derived from one specimen sequenced in a study of human T cells and chemical hapten exposure. This sample's time point: patch test 2, 6 weeks after DPC sensitization. This sample's treatment: therapeutic diphenylcyclopropenone sensitization with weekly scalp DPC. Each CDR3 protein gets one entry after TCRdb re-called the RACE reads with MiXCR. The sample has some 99,000 distinct CDR3 sequences, more than 7% seen once. This specimen consisted of whole blood, obtained in connection with sensitization to the hapten diphenylcyclopropenone (DPC). The receptors come from a woman between 40 and 50 years old with alopecia areata. Some clones in this sample may be carry-over from other donors' samples.

This chain joins TRBV7-2 and TRBJ2-3, with 9 nucleotides matching TRBD2. The CDR3 is 16 amino acids. The germline V gene encodes CDR1 SGHTA and CDR2 FQGNSA. With 5 bases clipped from V and 3 bases from J, the junction kept 9 bases outside the gene matches. The CDR3 coding sequence is TGTGCCAGCAGCCAGAGCAGGGCGGGGGGGACAGATACGCAGTATTTT. It translates to CASSQSRAGGTDTQYF.

This clonotype was counted between two and nine times. The chain joins TRBV6-6 to TRBJ1-1, with TRBD1 matching over 8 bases. With V trimmed by 5 bases and J by 6 bases, 5 bases remained unmatched. Germline values: CDR1 MNHNY, CDR2 SVGAGI (reference sequence). CDR3 length: 13 amino acids. The CDR3 region has the DNA TGTGCCAGCAGTCCACGGACAGGGTCTGAAGCTTTCTTT. Its translation is CASSPRTGSEAFF.

This clonotype was counted only a few times. The chain has TRBV2 and TRBJ2-2; D is ambiguous. Germline CDR1 is SNHLY and CDR2 is FYNNEI. The V and J ends lost 6 bases and 5 bases respectively, with 10 bases between them. This CDR3 region has 13 residues. The CDR3 DNA sequence: TGTGCCAGCAGGGCCAGAGAAACCGGGGAGCTGTTTTTT. Translating it yields CASRARETGELFF.

This clonotype has ten or more counts. The chain's CDR3 is CASSLEVNQARYGYTF. For the CDR3, the DNA is TGCGCCAGCAGCTTGGAGGTCAATCAGGCAAGATATGGCTACACCTTC. This sequence joins TRBV5-1 and TRBJ1-2; D is uncertain. Germline lookup yields CDR1 SGHRS and CDR2 YFSETQ. Between the trimmed V and J ends, which lost 0 bases and 5 bases, there was a span of 17 bases. This CDR3 is 16 amino acids long. The full variable domain, with the rest looked up from reference TRBV5-1 and TRBJ1-2, is KAGVTQTPRYLIKTRGQQVTLSCSPISGHRSVSWYQQTPGQGLQFLFEYFSETQRNKGNFPGRFSGRQFSNSRSEMNVSTLELGDSALYLCASSLEVNQARYGYTFGSGTRLTVV.

V usage is TRBV16 and J usage is TRBJ1-1, with a possible D match to TRBD1 (6 bases). CDR3 length equals 15 residues. Germline CDR1 and CDR2: KGHSY and FQNENV. Trimming removed 4 bases at V and 3 bases at J, with 15 bases between. CDR3 region: CASSRGAGEYTEAFF. CDR3 nucleotide sequence: TGTGCCAGCAGCCGGGGGGCAGGGGAGTACACTGAAGCTTTCTTT. The entire variable domain, with the rest obtained from reference TRBV16 and TRBJ1-1, is as follows: GEEVAQTPKHLVRGEGQKAKLYCAPIKGHSYVFWYQQVLKNEFKFLISFQNENVFDETGMPKERFSAKCLPNSPCSLEIQATKLEDSAVYFCASSRGAGEYTEAFFGQGTRLTVV.

The chain is built from TRBV28 and TRBJ2-4; D remains ambiguous. The CDR3 consists of 15 residues. Germline assignment: CDR1 MDHEN and CDR2 SYDVKM. V shed 6 bases and J shed 1 base, with 13 bases lying between them. CDR3 sequence reads: CASSLNRWAKNIQYF. In nucleotides, the CDR3 is TGTGCCAGCAGCCTAAATCGGTGGGCCAAAAACATTCAGTACTTC.

This clonotype was found many times. The chain couples TRBV4-3 to TRBJ2-1; 8 bases match TRBD2. This CDR3 has 17 amino acids. After removal of 0 bases from V and 2 bases from J, the junction contained 6 bases not matched to a gene. Germline V gene data show CDR1 as LGHNA and CDR2 as YSLEER. CDR3 loop: CASSQDLLAVPYNEQFF. CDR3 bases: TGCGCCAGCAGCCAAGATCTACTAGCGGTTCCCTACAATGAGCAGTTCTTC.

The chain couples TRBV6-4 to TRBJ2-6; D not resolved. Trimming left V 0 bases short and J 0 bases short, with 6 bases between. This CDR3 is built from 16 residues. Per the germline V gene, CDR1 is MRHNA and CDR2 is SNTAGT. The CDR3 DNA sequence: TGTGCCAGCAGTGACTCGAGTAGCTCTGGGGCCAACGTCCTGACTTTC. This translates into CASSDSSSSGANVLTF.

V gene TRBV7-2 combines with J gene TRBJ2-7; D is uncertain. CDR1 SGHTA and CDR2 FQGNSA come from the germline V gene. This CDR3 contains 12 residues. The V and J ends lost 3 bases and 5 bases respectively, with 8 bases between them. Written as DNA, the CDR3 is TGTGCCAGCAGCTTCAACATGGACGAGCAGTACTTC. It yields the protein CASSFNMDEQYF.

The chain couples TRBV25-1 to TRBJ2-4, with 7 bases that match TRBD1. Germline loops: CDR1 MGHDK, CDR2 SYGVNS. V shed 3 bases and J 3 bases; nucleotides not matched to a gene: 5. CDR3 length: 15 residues. Here the CDR3 DNA reads TGTGCCAGCAGTGACAGGGACAGCGGCAAAAACATTCAGTACTTC. It encodes CASSDRDSGKNIQYF.

Only a few counts were recorded for this clonotype. CDR3: CASSQSDRNSPLHF. CDR3 coding DNA: TGTGCCAGCAGCCAATCCGACAGAAATTCACCCCTCCACTTT. The chain carries TRBV3-1 and TRBJ1-6; tentative D call: TRBD1 (5 bases). The CDR3 totals 14 residues. V lost 2 bases and J 7 bases, leaving 9 bases between the germline ends. The germline V gene encodes CDR1 LGHDT and CDR2 YNNKEL (reference sequence). The whole variable domain, remainder taken from reference TRBV3-1 and TRBJ1-6, is DTAVSQTPKYLVTQMGNDKSIKCEQNLGHDTMYWYKQDSKKFLKIMFSYNNKELIINETVPNRFSPKSPDKAHLNLHINSLELGDSAVYFCASSQSDRNSPLHFGNGTRLTVT.

This clonotype was detected a few times. The rearrangement links TRBV20-1 to TRBJ1-6, with D possibly matching TRBD1 (6 bases). The germline V gene has CDR1 DFQATT and CDR2 SNEGSKA (reference sequence). The CDR3 length is 17 residues. V lost 1 base and J 0 bases, leaving 13 bases between the germline ends. This CDR3 is CSARAQGGSSYNSPLHF. The CDR3 region has the DNA TGCAGTGCTAGAGCACAGGGAGGGAGCTCCTATAATTCACCCCTCCACTTT.

The rearrangement uses TRBV10-3 and TRBJ2-3; 8 positions agree with TRBD1. Trimming cost V 3 bases and J 3 bases; bases outside gene matches: 8. Germline lookup yields CDR1 ENHRY and CDR2 SYGVKD. The CDR3 is 16 amino acids. CDR3 bases: TGTGCCATCAGTGAAGTAGGGACAGGCCTGACAGATACGCAGTATTTT. Amino acids: CAISEVGTGLTDTQYF.

V and J are TRBV29-1 and TRBJ1-1, with D unresolved. CDR1 SQVTM and CDR2 ANQGSEA come from the germline V gene. The CDR3 has 14 residues. V was shortened by 7 bases and J by 1 base, with 16 bases between the two germline ends. This CDR3 is CSGSPGGGNTEAFF. CDR3 DNA sequence: TGCAGCGGCTCACCAGGAGGCGGGAACACTGAAGCTTTCTTT.

This chain uses TRBV19 with TRBJ2-5, with 8 bases lining up with TRBD1. This CDR3 is 15 amino acids long. J was trimmed by 5 bases and V by 6 bases; bases with no gene match: 11. Germline CDR1 is LNHDA and CDR2 is SQIVND (reference sequence). CDR3 amino acids: CASRRGPDRVETQYF. In DNA form, the CDR3 reads TGTGCCAGTAGGAGGGGACCGGACAGGGTCGAGACCCAGTACTTC. The entire variable domain, with the rest obtained from reference TRBV19 and TRBJ2-5, is as follows: DGGITQSPKYLFRKEGQNVTLSCEQNLNHDAMYWYRQDPGQGLRLIYYSQIVNDFQKGDIAEGYSVSREKKESFPLTVTSAQKNPTAFYLCASRRGPDRVETQYFGPGTRLLVL.

This clonotype was recorded many times. This sequence joins TRBV5-1 and TRBJ1-6; no definite D call. V lost 0 bases to trimming and J lost 15 bases, with 16 bases between them. Germline assignment: CDR1 SGHRS and CDR2 YFSETQ. The CDR3 spans 14 residues. CDR3 residues: CASSLGDGVPDLHF. The CDR3 DNA follows: TGCGCCAGCAGCTTGGGCGACGGAGTTCCGGACCTCCACTTT. Complete variable domain (other parts from reference TRBV5-1 and TRBJ1-6): KAGVTQTPRYLIKTRGQQVTLSCSPISGHRSVSWYQQTPGQGLQFLFEYFSETQRNKGNFPGRFSGRQFSNSRSEMNVSTLELGDSALYLCASSLGDGVPDLHFGNGTRLTVT.

This clonotype was seen a handful of times. The rearrangement joins TRBV29-1 to TRBJ1-1; D possibly corresponds to TRBD1 (5 bases). V lost 0 bases and J 1 base, leaving 12 bases between the germline ends. CDR1 is SQVTM, CDR2 ANQGSEA, per germline. This CDR3 has 15 amino acids. This CDR3 reads CSVEEGGGRNTEAFF. The CDR3 DNA follows: TGCAGCGTTGAAGAGGGGGGTGGCAGGAACACTGAAGCTTTCTTT.

This clonotype was seen ten or more times. V gene TRBV6-5 combines with J gene TRBJ2-3; a weak D match, TRBD1 (5 bases). Trimming took off 2 bases at V and 6 bases at J, with 9 bases between the two ends. Germline CDR1 MNHEY, CDR2 SVGAGI. CDR3 length: 13 amino acids. CDR3: CASSYGAGDTQYF. CDR3 in DNA: TGTGCCAGCAGTTACGGGGCCGGGGATACGCAGTATTTT.

This clonotype has a count of ten or more. The CDR3 DNA sequence: TGCAGTGCTAGAGTGTCCAGGGAGTGGGGGGAGCTGTTTTTT. Its translation is CSARVSREWGELFF. The chain links TRBV20-1 to TRBJ2-2; D possibly matches TRBD1 or TRBD2 (5 bases each). The CDR3 spans 14 residues. Germline V gives CDR1 DFQATT, CDR2 SNEGSKA (reference sequence). The V and J ends lost 1 base and 8 bases respectively, with 14 bases between them.

V usage is TRBV4-3 and J usage is TRBJ1-6, with 7 bases identical to TRBD1. CDR3 length: 15 amino acids. J gave up 9 bases and V 4 bases, and 9 bases lay outside the gene matches. Germline V gene data show CDR1 as LGHNA and CDR2 as YSLEER. The CDR3 DNA reads TGCGCCAGCAGCCCACGACAGGGAGGTAGTTCACCCCTCCACTTT. This gives the protein CASSPRQGGSSPLHF.

The sample holds a few counts of this clonotype. V and J are TRBV20-1 and TRBJ2-1, with 11 bases lining up with TRBD2. Trimming at V came to 6 bases and at J to 7 bases, leaving 8 bases not matched to a gene. Germline lookup yields CDR1 DFQATT and CDR2 SNEGSKA (reference sequence). The CDR3 runs to 14 residues. This CDR3 reads CSAHGTSGGNEQFF. The CDR3, as DNA: TGCAGTGCACACGGAACTAGCGGGGGAAATGAGCAGTTCTTC.

This clonotype was recorded many times. V is TRBV4-1 and J is TRBJ2-1; the match to TRBD2 covers 12 bases. The trim removed 0 bases at V and 9 bases at J, leaving 3 bases unmatched. Germline V CDR1 and CDR2: MGHRA, YSYEKL. This CDR3 has 15 amino acids. CDR3 loop: CASSQELAGGIEQFF. DNA of the CDR3: TGCGCCAGCAGCCAAGAACTAGCGGGGGGTATTGAGCAGTTCTTC.

This clonotype came up many times. CDR3 amino acids: CASSYRGKQGDEQYF. CDR3 in DNA: TGTGCCAGCAGTTACAGGGGGAAACAGGGGGACGAGCAGTACTTC. The rearrangement uses TRBV6-6 and TRBJ2-7; 8 bases are a match to TRBD1. The CDR3 spans 15 residues. Looked up from germline, CDR1 is MNHNY and CDR2 is SVGAGI (reference sequence). The V gene end was trimmed by 2 bases and the J gene end by 5 bases; junction bases not matched to a gene: 8.

This chain links TRBV28 with TRBJ2-2, with D possibly being TRBD1 (6 bases). Germline loops: CDR1 MDHEN, CDR2 SYDVKM. This CDR3 contains 13 residues. Trimming took 8 bases from V and 1 from J, leaving 8 bases between them. The CDR3 sequence is CASVTGNTGELFF. The CDR3, as DNA: TGTGCCAGCGTGACAGGGAACACCGGGGAGCTGTTTTTT. The entire variable domain, with the rest obtained from reference TRBV28 and TRBJ2-2, is as follows: DVKVTQSSRYLVKRTGEKVFLECVQDMDHENMFWYRQDPGLGLRLIYFSYDVKMKEKGDIPEGYSVSREKKERFSLILESASTNQTSMYLCASVTGNTGELFFGEGSRLTVL.

The rearrangement links TRBV12-3 or TRBV12-4 to TRBJ2-7, with 9 bases that match TRBD1. The CDR3 runs 14 residues. Germline trimming cut 6 bases from V and 6 bases from J; bases unmatched to any gene: 9. The CDR3 spells CASSPTGGFSEQYF. The CDR3, as DNA: TGTGCCAGCAGCCCGACAGGGGGGTTCTCCGAGCAGTACTTC.

This clonotype has only a few counts. This chain links TRBV5-1 with TRBJ1-1; a possible D gene is TRBD1 (5 bases). Trimming left V 1 base short and J 5 bases short, with 12 bases between. Germline V gene data show CDR1 as SGHRS and CDR2 as YFSETQ. The CDR3 runs 14 residues. The CDR3 loop reads CASSLSRVGTEAFF. In nucleotides, the CDR3 is TGCGCCAGCAGCTTGAGCAGGGTTGGAACTGAAGCTTTCTTT.

This chain connects TRBV7-2 to TRBJ1-4; D gene ambiguous. The CDR3 runs to 15 residues. V was trimmed by 5 bases and J by 8 bases, leaving 18 bases between them. CDR1 SGHTA and CDR2 FQGNSA come from the germline V gene. CDR3 loop: CASSLGSLATEKLFF. In DNA form, the CDR3 reads TGTGCCAGCAGCCTAGGGAGTCTAGCCACGGAAAAACTGTTTTTT. Using reference TRBV7-2 and TRBJ1-4 for the parts outside the CDR3, the full variable domain is GAGVSQSPSNKVTEKGKDVELRCDPISGHTALYWYRQSLGQGLEFLIYFQGNSAPDKSGLPSDRFSAERTGGSVSTLTIQRTQQEDSAVYLCASSLGSLATEKLFFGSGTQLSVL.

This clonotype was counted ten times or more. The V call is TRBV7-9, the J call TRBJ1-1; D gene ambiguous. This CDR3 has 14 residues. Trimming took 2 bases from V and 1 from J, leaving 8 bases between them. Germline loops: CDR1 SEHNR, CDR2 FQNEAQ (reference sequence). CDR3 sequence (DNA): TGTGCCAGCAGCTTATTCCCGGAGAACACTGAAGCTTTCTTT. Its translation is CASSLFPENTEAFF.

This chain connects TRBV11-2 to TRBJ2-3, with D hard to call. The germline gives CDR1 SGHAT, CDR2 FQNNGV. V lost 0 bases and J 1 base, leaving 8 bases between the germline ends. The CDR3 length is 15 residues. CDR3 DNA sequence: TGTGCCAGCAGCTTAGAACCCTTCGGCACAGATACGCAGTATTTT. Translation gives CASSLEPFGTDTQYF.

This clonotype was counted a few times. The chain has TRBV5-4 and TRBJ1-3; no clear D. CDR3 size: 17 residues. The germline gives CDR1 SGHNT, CDR2 YYREEE (reference sequence). V lost 1 base and J lost 4, with 18 bases in between. CDR3 amino acids: CASSLPEMDTAGNTIYF. The CDR3 DNA reads as TGTGCCAGCAGCTTGCCTGAAATGGATACGGCGGGAAACACCATATATTTT.

There are many counts of this clonotype. The chain has TRBV7-3 and TRBJ2-1; 12 bases are a match to TRBD2. The trim removed 3 bases at V and 6 bases at J, leaving 6 bases unmatched. The CDR3 covers 16 residues. In germline, CDR1 is SGHTA, CDR2 FQGTGA. CDR3 loop: CASSLRTSGGSNEQFF. The CDR3 bases are TGTGCCAGCAGCTTGCGTACTAGCGGGGGGTCCAATGAGCAGTTCTTC.

This clonotype was recorded many times. The chain recombines TRBV6-1 with TRBJ2-1; unclear D gene. The CDR3 loop spans 14 amino acids. The V end was cut by 4 bases, the J end by 0 bases, with 7 bases between. Germline V gene data show CDR1 as MNHNS and CDR2 as SASEGT. The chain's CDR3 is CASSGHSSYNEQFF. The CDR3 DNA is TGTGCCAGCAGTGGCCACAGCTCCTACAATGAGCAGTTCTTC.